The next 12 T cell receptor beta chains were all read from a single sample in a study of identical twins. TCRdb re-analysed the 5' RACE reads in MiXCR, keeping a single row per CDR3 protein. The sample shows more than 250,000 distinct CDR3 sequences, around 8.8% of them seen only once. The data also belong to a second study, concerning yellow fever vaccine responses in identical twins.

Sequenced: memory (CD45RO+) T cells sorted from blood. The source is a woman younger than 30 in good health.

V is TRBV25-1 and J is TRBJ2-1; D not certain. Germline CDR1 and CDR2: MGHDK and SYGVNS. The ends were cut back, 2 bases at V and 6 bases at J, with 8 bases in the middle. The CDR3 is 13 residues long. The CDR3 bases are TGTGCCAGCAGTGAAGAGACGGCCAATGAGCAGTTCTTC. Encoded protein: CASSEETANEQFF.

The V gene is TRBV7-9, the J gene TRBJ2-5; the D gene is possibly TRBD1 (5 bases). CDR1 is SEHNR and CDR2 is FQNEAQ in the germline V gene (reference sequence). Between the trimmed V and J ends, which lost 0 bases and 4 bases, there was a span of 12 bases. The CDR3 consists of 15 residues. CDR3 residues: CASSLADILGETQYF. CDR3 in DNA: TGTGCCAGCAGCTTAGCGGACATACTGGGAGAGACCCAGTACTTC.

The chain carries TRBV20-1 and TRBJ1-6; 8 bases fit TRBD1. CDR3 length equals 14 residues. The ends lost 6 bases at V and 10 bases at J; junction bases unmatched: 11. Germline V gene sequence: CDR1 DFQATT, CDR2 SNEGSKA (reference sequence). CDR3 loop: CSAGRDRISSPLHF. In DNA form, the CDR3 reads TGCAGTGCGGGGAGGGACAGGATATCCTCACCCCTCCACTTT.

The chain couples TRBV7-6 to TRBJ2-2; TRBD2 matches at 12 bases. V lost 1 base, J lost 0 bases, and 3 bases stayed unmatched. The CDR3 is made up of 18 amino acids. Per germline, CDR1 SGHVS and CDR2 FNYEAQ. CDR3: CASSLGLAGASNTGELFF. DNA for the CDR3: TGTGCCAGCAGCTTAGGACTAGCGGGAGCATCGAACACCGGGGAGCTGTTTTTT.

This clonotype occurred a few times. The chain has TRBV29-1 and TRBJ2-3; D remains unclear. This CDR3 is 14 amino acids long. V lost 8 bases and J lost 1, with 16 bases in between. CDR1 is SQVTM and CDR2 is ANQGSEA in the germline V gene. The CDR3 DNA reads TGCAGCTTACGTAACTCGGGCGGCACAGATACGCAGTATTTT. Protein: CSLRNSGGTDTQYF.

This clonotype appeared many times. This chain connects TRBV20-1 to TRBJ2-2, with 14 nucleotides matching TRBD2. The germline gives CDR1 DFQATT, CDR2 SNEGSKA (reference sequence). Trimming removed 2 bases from V and 4 bases from J; junction bases left unmatched: 6. The CDR3 contains 17 residues. This CDR3 reads CSARKTSGRALTGELFF. The DNA of the CDR3 is TGCAGTGCTAGAAAGACTAGCGGGAGGGCCCTCACCGGGGAGCTGTTTTTT.

This clonotype came up a few times. This rearrangement joins TRBV28 to TRBJ1-2; a possible D gene is TRBD1 (5 bases). Germline CDR1 is MDHEN and CDR2 is SYDVKM. The CDR3 has 14 residues. Trimming stripped 8 bases from V and 4 bases from J, with 17 bases between. The CDR3 DNA reads TGTGCCAGCGGTTCGCTCGGGACCGTCTATGGCTACACCTTC. It is translated as CASGSLGTVYGYTF.

The chain recombines TRBV10-3 with TRBJ2-7, with 7 bases that match TRBD2. The CDR3 length is 14 residues. The V gene's germline CDR1 is ENHRY and CDR2 SYGVKD. With 7 bases clipped from V and 0 bases from J, the junction kept 6 bases outside the gene matches. This chain's CDR3 is CAIKVRGSSYEQYF. Here the CDR3 DNA reads TGTGCCATCAAGGTACGCGGGAGCTCCTACGAGCAGTACTTC.

The V gene is TRBV5-1, the J gene TRBJ2-4; no clear D. The V end lost 0 bases, the J end lost 7 bases, and 17 bases lay between the germline ends. Germline V lookup: CDR1 SGHRS, CDR2 YFSETQ. The CDR3 extends over 16 amino acids. The CDR3 bases are TGCGCCAGCAGCTTGGGTGGTCCCCTGGGTTTGAACATTCAGTACTTC. This codes for CASSLGGPLGLNIQYF.

This clonotype was recorded at least ten times. The V and J genes are TRBV5-1 and TRBJ1-5, with D maybe TRBD1 (5 bases). The V gene's germline CDR1 is SGHRS and CDR2 YFSETQ. The V gene lost 0 bases and the J gene lost 4 bases, with 8 bases spanning the gap. The CDR3 spans 14 residues. Here the CDR3 DNA reads TGCGCCAGCAGCTTGGGGGACCAAAATCAGCCCCAGCATTTT. Residues: CASSLGDQNQPQHF.

This chain connects TRBV11-2 to TRBJ2-1, with TRBD2 matching over 9 bases. V was clipped by 2 bases and J by 4 bases; unmatched bases: 15. CDR3 size: 19 residues. The germline V gene encodes CDR1 SGHAT and CDR2 FQNNGV. The CDR3 region is CASSLHWWRDLAGYNEQFF. CDR3 sequence (DNA): TGTGCCAGCAGCTTACACTGGTGGCGGGATCTAGCGGGGTACAATGAGCAGTTCTTC. Full variable domain (missing parts from reference TRBV11-2 and TRBJ2-1): EAGVAQSPRYKIIEKRQSVAFWCNPISGHATLYWYQQILGQGPKLLIQFQNNGVVDDSQLPKDRFSAERLKGVDSTLKIQPAKLEDSAVYLCASSLHWWRDLAGYNEQFFGPGTRLTVL.

This clonotype was seen a few times. The J gene is TRBJ2-4, the V gene TRBV6-1; 8 bases map to TRBD1. The J segment lost 9 bases and the V segment lost 4 bases, leaving 5 bases of the junction unmatched. CDR1 and CDR2 (germline): MNHNS, SASEGT. The CDR3 loop spans 13 amino acids. The CDR3 reads CASSGTGMGIQYF. The CDR3 nucleotides are TGTGCCAGCAGTGGGACAGGGATGGGCATTCAGTACTTC.